The clone carrying this T cell receptor beta chain was seen a handful of times. The antigen is undetermined. These data come from a study of cytomegalovirus exposure and HLA in healthy donors. General study results and limits: Around 18,000 TCR beta sequences were associated with HLA alleles at 0.05 false discovery rate in a later analysis. Common viral pathogens (according to a later analysis) appeared linked to several of the most significant clusters. Reportedly, cytomegalovirus status was diagnosed with high sensitivity and specificity.

This CDR3 spans 13 amino acids. V dropped 3 bases and J dropped 0 bases, with 5 bases sitting between them. CDR1 and CDR2 from the germline V gene are MDHEN and SYDVKM. Researchers ran the PCR with 60 Vbeta and 13 Jbeta primers. Profiling relied on immunoSEQ multiplex PCR, and the TCRdb table lists in-frame clones only, not all of them. The data hold 70,000 to 100,000 clones, with roughly 67% observed a single time. Donors in the study were healthy people who gave bone marrow. This receptor was obtained from a woman in her 50s in good health and CMV-seropositive. The chain uses TRBV28 and TRBJ1-1, with D unclear. Sequences were obtained from PBMCs. CDR3: CASSFVLNTEAFF. The CDR3 DNA follows: TGTGCCAGCAGTTTTGTATTGAACACTGAAGCTTTCTTT.